The 4 T cell receptor beta chains below come from one sample, sequenced in a study of blood T cell repertoires in COVID-19. Some clones are missing from TCRdb's copy, which holds only in-frame ones; the method was immunoSEQ multiplex PCR. Of 300,000 to 450,000 clones in the sample, roughly 90% were seen once. The sequencing sample was made of PBMCs or T cells enriched from blood (not recorded which). These receptors all come from a woman under 40 who had been exposed to COVID-19.

V is TRBV28 and J is TRBJ1-1, with 12 bases lining up with TRBD1. CDR3 length: 14 residues. The V gene end was trimmed by 6 bases and the J gene end by 6 bases; junction bases not matched to a gene: 5. Germline CDR1 is MDHEN and CDR2 is SYDVKM. CDR3 nucleotide sequence: TGTGCCAGCAGGCCGGGACAGGGGGCCGCTGAAGCTTTCTTT. It encodes CASRPGQGAAEAFF. Using reference TRBV28 and TRBJ1-1 for the parts outside the CDR3, the full variable domain is DVKVTQSSRYLVKRTGEKVFLECVQDMDHENMFWYRQDPGLGLRLIYFSYDVKMKEKGDIPEGYSVSREKKERFSLILESASTNQTSMYLCASRPGQGAAEAFFGQGTRLTVV.

The rearrangement uses TRBV5-1 and TRBJ2-5, with a tentative D call TRBD1 (5 bases). The CDR3 runs to 16 residues. CDR1 is SGHRS, CDR2 YFSETQ, per germline. The ends were cut back, 0 bases at V and 2 bases at J, with 14 bases in the middle. Written as DNA, the CDR3 is TGCGCCAGCAGCTTGGTGGGGCTGGAGTTACAAGAGACCCAGTACTTC. The encoded protein is CASSLVGLELQETQYF.

The chain employs TRBV24-1 and TRBJ2-5, with 8 bases that match TRBD1. CDR3 length: 13 residues. The germline V gene encodes CDR1 KGHDR and CDR2 SFDVKD. J gave up 1 base and V 8 bases, and 2 bases lay outside the gene matches. CDR3: CATMGTGQETQYF. In DNA, the CDR3 is TGTGCCACCATGGGGACAGGCCAAGAGACCCAGTACTTC.

This chain links TRBV29-1 with TRBJ1-2; 10 positions agree with TRBD1. CDR3 length equals 17 residues. The V segment lost 0 bases and the J segment 7 bases; nucleotides outside the gene matches: 14. Germline-derived CDR1 and CDR2 are SQVTM and ANQGSEA. CDR3: CSVEDLRKGTGARGYTF. The CDR3 bases are TGCAGCGTTGAAGATCTCCGTAAAGGGACAGGGGCCCGTGGCTACACCTTC.